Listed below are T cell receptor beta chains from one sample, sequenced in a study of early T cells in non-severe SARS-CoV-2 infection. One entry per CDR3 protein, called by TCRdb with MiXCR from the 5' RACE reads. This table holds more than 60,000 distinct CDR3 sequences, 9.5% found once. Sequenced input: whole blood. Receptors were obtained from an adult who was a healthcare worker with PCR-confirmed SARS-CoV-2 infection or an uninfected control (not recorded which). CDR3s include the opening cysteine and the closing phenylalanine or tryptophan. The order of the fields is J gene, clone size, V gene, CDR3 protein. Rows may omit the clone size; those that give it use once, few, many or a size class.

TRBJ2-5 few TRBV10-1 CASSELVGETQYF
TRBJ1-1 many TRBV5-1 CASSSQQNTEAFF
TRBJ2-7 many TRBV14 CASSPNGQGAIEQYF
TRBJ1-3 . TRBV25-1 CASSRRGNTIYF
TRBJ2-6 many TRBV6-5 CASSTPSRSGANVLTF
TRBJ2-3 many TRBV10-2 CASSEATGTGSTDTQYF
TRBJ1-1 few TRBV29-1 CSVDNGEAFF
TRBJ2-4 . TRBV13 CASSAPGLAIQYF
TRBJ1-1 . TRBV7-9 CASSPLEPRGTEAFF
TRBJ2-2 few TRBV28 CASTRVQGALGTGELFF
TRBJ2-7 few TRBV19 CASSIKVRGIYEQYF
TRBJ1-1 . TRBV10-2 CASSTTGVTEAFF
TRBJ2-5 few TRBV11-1 CASSLPAQETQYF
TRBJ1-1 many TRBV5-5 CASSRQGASTEAFF
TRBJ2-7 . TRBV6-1 CASSPRLGGNWNEQYF
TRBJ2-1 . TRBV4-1 CASSQEPKLAEYNEQFF
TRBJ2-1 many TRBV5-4 CASSFGGVINEQFF
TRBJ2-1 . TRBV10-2 CASSGGREAREQFF
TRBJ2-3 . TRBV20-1 CSAKGAPTDTQYF
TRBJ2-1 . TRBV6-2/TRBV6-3 CATLMAAGLEQFF
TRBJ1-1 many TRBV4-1 CASSQDWGSGDTEAFF
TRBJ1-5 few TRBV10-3 CATWQPDVSNQPQHF
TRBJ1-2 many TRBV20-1 CSAIRTGGVTNYGYTF
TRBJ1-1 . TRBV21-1 CASNGDRGASLNTEAFF
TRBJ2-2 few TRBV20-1 CSASARLGLAEHTGELFF
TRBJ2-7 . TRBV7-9 CASSSTGGAAYEQYF
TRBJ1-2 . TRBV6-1 CASRETGDYGYTF
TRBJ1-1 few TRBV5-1 CASSSGQGETEAFF
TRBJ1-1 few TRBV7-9 CASSPQGDTEAFF
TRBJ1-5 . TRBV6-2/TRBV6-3 CASRHSGNNQPQHF
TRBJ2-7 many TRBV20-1 CSARDLASGLREQYF
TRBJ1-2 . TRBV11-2 CASRPDGLRGYTF
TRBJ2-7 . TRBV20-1 CSASEEYEQYF
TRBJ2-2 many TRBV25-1 CASKWSDAGELFF
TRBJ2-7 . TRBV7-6 CASSLNEDSYEQYF
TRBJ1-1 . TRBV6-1 CASSHRGSHEAFF
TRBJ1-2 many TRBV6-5 CASSYRGQGSYGYTF
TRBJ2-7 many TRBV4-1 CASSPTAGYEQYF
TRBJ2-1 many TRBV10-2 CASSDKTSGVVHEQFF
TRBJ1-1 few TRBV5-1 CASSSLRQGETEAFF
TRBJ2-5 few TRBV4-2 CASSYGTSGQETQYF